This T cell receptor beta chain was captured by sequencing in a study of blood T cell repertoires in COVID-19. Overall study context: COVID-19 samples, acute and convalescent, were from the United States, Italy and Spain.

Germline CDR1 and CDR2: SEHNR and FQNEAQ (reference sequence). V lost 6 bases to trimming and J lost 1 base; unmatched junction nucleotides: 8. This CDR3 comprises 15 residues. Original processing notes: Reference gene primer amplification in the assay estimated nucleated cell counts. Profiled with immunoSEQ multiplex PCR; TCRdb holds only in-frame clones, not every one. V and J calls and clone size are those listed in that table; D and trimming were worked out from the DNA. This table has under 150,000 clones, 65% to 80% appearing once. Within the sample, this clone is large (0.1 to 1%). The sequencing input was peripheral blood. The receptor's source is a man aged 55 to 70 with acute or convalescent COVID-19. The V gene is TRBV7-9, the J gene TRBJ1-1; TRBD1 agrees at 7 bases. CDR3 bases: TGTGCCAGCAGTTCCCCCGGGACAGAGAACACTGAAGCTTTCTTT. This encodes CASSSPGTENTEAFF.